This entry describes one T cell receptor beta chain. Antigen specificity is unknown. Regarding time point: newly diagnosed GD, antithyroid drugs for less than 3 months. PBMC RNA was the source of the TCR library. The CDR3 length is 15 residues. The germline gives CDR1 SNHLY, CDR2 FYNNEI. V shed 4 bases, J shed 1 base, and the junction held 3 bases outside the gene matches. This specimen belongs to a study of regulatory T cells in long-lasting Graves disease. Notes on the study in general: It was in persistent disease that TRBV28, TRBJ1-2 and TRBJ2-5 were favored.

To make TCR beta libraries, researchers used iRepertoire HTBI primers and Arm-PCR of CDR3 regions. TCRdb re-derived calls from the multiplex PCR reads in MiXCR, one entry per CDR3 protein. The sample consists of 400,000 to 500,000 distinct CDR3 sequences, approximately 16% of them appearing once. These data were also reused for a study on T cells in Graves' hyperthyroidism and ophthalmopathy.

This clonotype was sampled from a woman aged 40 to 55 with Graves disease. This specimen consisted of peripheral blood mononuclear cells (PBMCs), obtained at new diagnosis, from a patient treated with antithyroid drugs. The chain recombines TRBV2 with TRBJ2-5; the match to TRBD2 covers 10 bases. CDR3 in DNA: TGTGCCAGCAGTGTACTAGCGGGAAGCCAAGAGACCCAGTACTTC. Protein sequence: CASSVLAGSQETQYF.